Listed below are T cell receptor beta chains from one sample, sequenced in a study of control samples from healthy donors and cancer patients. Repertoires were generated with immunoSEQ multiplex PCR, while TCRdb's copy carries only in-frame clones and drops some. The sample shows roughly 84,000 clones, around 91% of them seen only once. The sequencing sample was made of blood. The receptors derive from a man in his forties or fifties in good health. CDR3s include the opening cysteine and the closing phenylalanine or tryptophan. The D gene is left open where the match is weak. Clone size is stated in some rows and not others, as once, few, many or a class when expanded.

CDR3	DNA	D	size	V	J
CASSSDNEQFF	TGTGCCAGCAGCTCCGACAATGAGCAGTTCTTC	.	once	TRBV7-9	TRBJ2-1
CASSGSTPGQGNQPQHF	TGTGCCAGCAGTGGTTCCACGCCCGGACAGGGCAATCAGCCCCAGCATTTT	TRBD1	.	TRBV6-1	TRBJ1-5
CASSPRQTNYGYTF	TGTGCCAGCAGTCCCCGACAGACTAACTATGGCTACACCTTC	.	.	TRBV6-6	TRBJ1-2
CASSQDVAGRTEAFF	TGCGCCAGCAGCCAAGATGTTGCAGGGAGGACTGAAGCTTTCTTT	.	once	TRBV4-1	TRBJ1-1
CASSPDGSNQPQHF	TGTGCCAGCAGTCCAGACGGAAGCAATCAGCCCCAGCATTTT	.	.	TRBV6-5	TRBJ1-5
CASGLAPTGTGNGYTF	TGTGCTAGTGGTTTGGCTCCTACCGGGACAGGGAATGGCTACACCTTC	TRBD1	.	TRBV12-5	TRBJ1-2
CASSLRGTEAFF	TGTGCCAGCAGCTTACGAGGGACTGAAGCTTTCTTT	.	.	TRBV7-8	TRBJ1-1
CASRGSGNTIYF	TGTGCCAGCAGGGGATCTGGAAACACCATATATTTT	.	.	TRBV6-5	TRBJ1-3
CASSYRDGTGELFF	TGTGCCAGCAGTTACAGGGATGGAACCGGGGAGCTGTTTTTT	.	.	TRBV6-5	TRBJ2-2
CASSPDRGRTGAFF	TGCGCCAGCAGTCCAGACAGGGGGCGGACTGGGGCTTTCTTT	TRBD1	.	TRBV5-1	TRBJ1-1
CASGTTGNSYEQYF	TGCGCCAGCGGTACGACAGGGAACTCCTACGAGCAGTACTTC	TRBD1	.	TRBV5-1	TRBJ2-7
CAWSRGQTYGYTF	TGTGCCTGGAGTCGCGGACAAACCTATGGCTACACCTTC	.	.	TRBV30	TRBJ1-2
CASSPQGASYGYTF	TGTGCCAGCTCCCCGCAGGGGGCTAGCTATGGCTACACCTTC	TRBD1	.	TRBV18	TRBJ1-2
CASSLGGNEQFF	TGCGCCAGCAGCTTAGGGGGAAATGAGCAGTTCTTC	.	.	TRBV5-1	TRBJ2-1
CATSELDYGYTF	TGTGCCACCAGTGAGTTGGACTATGGCTACACCTTC	.	.	TRBV24-1	TRBJ1-2
CASSESGGRRTEAFF	TGTGCCAGCAGTGAATCCGGGGGGCGCCGGACTGAAGCTTTCTTT	.	.	TRBV25-1	TRBJ1-1
CASTGHPSSYNEQFF	TGTGCCAGCACGGGACATCCTAGCTCCTACAATGAGCAGTTCTTC	.	.	TRBV9	TRBJ2-1
CASSLDGDQPQHF	TGCGCCAGCAGCTTGGACGGGGATCAGCCCCAGCATTTT	.	.	TRBV5-1	TRBJ1-5
CSVEFLGEAFF	TGCAGCGTTGAATTTCTGGGTGAAGCTTTCTTT	.	once	TRBV29-1	TRBJ1-1
CASSLGQGYEQYF	TGTGCCAGCAGCCTAGGACAGGGCTACGAGCAGTACTTC	TRBD1	.	TRBV6-6	TRBJ2-7
CASSLVSSGDYGYTF	TGTGCCAGCAGCTTAGTCAGTTCAGGGGACTATGGCTACACCTTC	.	.	TRBV7-2	TRBJ1-2
CASSRPGPGYGYTF	TGCGCCAGCAGTAGACCCGGACCCGGCTATGGCTACACCTTC	.	.	TRBV4-3	TRBJ1-2
CASSIGGTTVNEKLFF	TGTGCCAGTAGTATAGGCGGGACAACAGTTAATGAAAAACTGTTTTTT	.	.	TRBV19	TRBJ1-4
CSASSLRQPQHF	TGCAGTGCTAGTTCACTCCGTCAGCCCCAGCATTTT	.	.	TRBV20-1	TRBJ1-5
CASSLTSGNYGYTF	TGCGCCAGCAGCTTGACCAGTGGAAACTATGGCTACACCTTC	.	.	TRBV5-1	TRBJ1-2
CASSSYGQGTNYGYTF	TGTGCCAGCAGCTCCTACGGACAGGGAACTAACTATGGCTACACCTTC	TRBD1	.	TRBV7-9	TRBJ1-2
CASSFGGTNTEAFF	TGCGCCAGCAGCTTTGGGGGGACGAACACTGAAGCTTTCTTT	.	.	TRBV5-1	TRBJ1-1
CASQGQGNQPQHF	TGTGCCAGCCAGGGTCAGGGGAATCAGCCCCAGCATTTT	.	.	TRBV6-5	TRBJ1-5
CASSQSFRETQYF	TGTGCCAGCTCACAATCTTTTAGGGAGACCCAGTACTTC	.	.	TRBV18	TRBJ2-5
CASSLEGQRGEKLFF	TGTGCCAGCAGCTTAGAGGGACAGAGGGGTGAAAAACTGTTTTTT	TRBD1	.	TRBV7-2	TRBJ1-4
CASSRDRGRNTIYF	TGTGCCAGCTCGCGAGACAGGGGAAGAAACACCATATATTTT	TRBD1	.	TRBV18	TRBJ1-3
CASTPQGGNQPQHF	TGTGCCAGTACCCCACAGGGCGGCAATCAGCCCCAGCATTTT	.	.	TRBV19	TRBJ1-5